This T cell receptor (beta chain) stems from a study of cytomegalovirus exposure and HLA in healthy donors. Overall study results and limits: Per a prior analysis, the majority of TCR beta V segments were productive roughly 87% or roughly 30% of the time. The authors judged a highly shared variant cluster likely a sequencing artifact.

Regarding this clone: Its matching antigen is unknown.

Deletions cut 5 bases from V and 7 bases from J, with 11 bases between. Germline V CDR1 and CDR2: MGHDK, SYGVNS. This CDR3 has 12 residues. PCR employed 60 Vbeta and 13 Jbeta primers. Method: immunoSEQ multiplex PCR; TCRdb's copy keeps in-frame clones and lacks some. The data contain 150,000 to 200,000 clones, approximately 75% of them singletons. The rearrangement joins TRBV25-1 to TRBJ1-1, with unresolved D. This receptor was taken from a man between 45 and 60 years old in good health and CMV-seropositive. The source material was PBMCs. CDR3 sequence (DNA): TGTGCCAGCAGTTCCGGTTTCGTTGAAGCTTTCTTT. Protein sequence: CASSSGFVEAFF.